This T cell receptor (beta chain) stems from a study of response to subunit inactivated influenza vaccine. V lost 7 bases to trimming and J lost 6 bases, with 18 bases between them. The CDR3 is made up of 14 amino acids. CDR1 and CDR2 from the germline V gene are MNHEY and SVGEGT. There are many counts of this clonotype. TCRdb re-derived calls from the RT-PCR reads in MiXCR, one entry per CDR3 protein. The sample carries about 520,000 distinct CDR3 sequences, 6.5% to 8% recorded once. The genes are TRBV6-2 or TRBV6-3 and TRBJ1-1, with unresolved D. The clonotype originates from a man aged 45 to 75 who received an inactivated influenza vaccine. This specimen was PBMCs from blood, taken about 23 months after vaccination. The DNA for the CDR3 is TGTGCCAGCACCCTGAATCGGGGAGTCTCTGAAGCTTTCTTT. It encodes CASTLNRGVSEAFF.